The rows below give T cell receptor beta chains drawn from one sample of a study of blood T cell repertoires in COVID-19. Libraries were prepared by immunoSEQ multiplex PCR; TCRdb keeps only in-frame clonotypes and omits some of them. This table has about 90,000 clones, around nine tenths appearing once. Sequencing was done on a sample of peripheral blood. The receptor source for this set is a man aged 45 to 65 with acute or convalescent COVID-19. Each CDR3 is given with its conserved first and last residue. D genes are given only for firm matches. Not all rows give a size; the values are once, few, many and, for expanded clones, a class.

v_gene	d_gene	abundance	j_gene	CDR3aa	CDR3nt
TRBV15	.	.	TRBJ2-3	CATKWAQGTDTQYF	TGTGCCACCAAATGGGCACAGGGCACAGATACGCAGTATTTT
TRBV30	TRBD1	.	TRBJ1-1	CAWSPGTGWPEAFF	TGTGCCTGGAGTCCCGGGACAGGGTGGCCTGAAGCTTTCTTT
TRBV5-5	TRBD2	.	TRBJ2-7	CASSFGGGFSYEQYF	TGTGCCAGCAGTTTTGGGGGAGGGTTCTCCTACGAGCAGTACTTC
TRBV7-9	.	.	TRBJ1-2	CASSLVQYRYGYTF	TGTGCCAGCAGCTTAGTTCAGTACCGCTATGGCTACACCTTC
TRBV6-2/TRBV6-3	TRBD1	.	TRBJ2-1	CASSYTLGQGRAEQFF	TGTGCCAGCAGTTACACACTCGGACAGGGAAGGGCTGAGCAGTTCTTC
TRBV27	TRBD2	.	TRBJ2-1	CASSNNIAGSYNEQFF	TGTGCCAGCAGTAACAACATAGCGGGCTCCTACAATGAGCAGTTCTTC
TRBV6-2/TRBV6-3	TRBD1	.	TRBJ2-7	CASSYTDRTYEQYF	TGTGCCAGCAGTTACACGGACAGGACGTACGAGCAGTACTTC
TRBV19	TRBD2	once	TRBJ2-2	CASSIASGSLTGELFF	TGTGCCAGTAGTATAGCTAGCGGGAGTTTGACCGGGGAGCTGTTTTTT
TRBV2	.	.	TRBJ2-4	CASRNRLIAKNIQYF	TGTGCCAGCCGGAACAGGTTAATAGCCAAAAACATTCAGTACTTC
TRBV7-2	.	.	TRBJ1-5	CASSPKGGGYNQPQHF	TGTGCCAGCAGCCCTAAGGGAGGCGGCTACAATCAGCCCCAGCATTTT
TRBV20-1	.	.	TRBJ2-3	CSASSTDTQYF	TGCAGTGCTTCTAGCACAGATACGCAGTATTTT
TRBV5-1	TRBD2	.	TRBJ2-1	CASSLLAGERHEQFF	TGCGCCAGCAGCTTACTAGCGGGAGAGCGCCATGAGCAGTTCTTC
TRBV7-9	TRBD1	.	TRBJ1-2	CASSSGQGEDGYTF	TGTGCCAGCAGCTCAGGACAGGGTGAGGATGGCTACACCTTC
TRBV6-2/TRBV6-3	TRBD1	.	TRBJ2-7	CASSPHRGLSNEQYF	TGTGCCAGCAGTCCCCACAGGGGGCTCTCGAACGAGCAGTACTTC
TRBV6-5	TRBD2	.	TRBJ2-2	CASTQRGEGTGELFF	TGTGCCAGCACCCAACGAGGGGAGGGCACCGGGGAGCTGTTTTTT
TRBV3-1/TRBV3-2	TRBD1	few	TRBJ2-7	CASSHAEASGGYHEQYF	TGTGCCAGCAGCCACGCGGAGGCCTCAGGGGGCTATCACGAGCAGTACTTC